These 32 T cell receptor beta chains were all obtained from the same sample, sequenced in a study of TIL therapy for anti-PD-1-resistant metastatic lung cancer. Sequencing used immunoSEQ v3. Only in-frame clones appear in the TCRdb table, and some are missing; sequencing was by immunoSEQ multiplex PCR. The table has more than 55,000 clones, more than 80% seen once. Indicated time point: pre-treatment sample, taken before nivolumab and TIL therapy. Sample: blood, taken at baseline. The receptors were gathered from a person between 30 and 79 years old with non-small cell lung cancer.

The chain recombines TRBV24-1 with TRBJ2-6; D is unresolved. Trimming stripped 5 bases from V and 1 base from J, with 8 bases between. Germline CDR1 is KGHDR and CDR2 is SFDVKD. This CDR3 is 15 amino acids long. The chain's CDR3 is CATSGWGSGANVLTF. In DNA form, the CDR3 reads TGTGCCACCAGTGGGTGGGGTTCTGGGGCCAACGTCCTGACTTTC.

V gene TRBV4-3 combines with J gene TRBJ2-5, with TRBD1 identical over 8 bases. The CDR3 has 17 amino acids. Germline V gene data show CDR1 as LGHNA and CDR2 as YSLEER. Losses at the gene ends were 4 bases for V and 5 bases for J; bases not matched to a gene: 15. The CDR3 region is CASSLFYRGIASETQYF. CDR3 DNA sequence: TGCGCCAGCAGCCTCTTCTACAGGGGGATCGCGTCTGAGACCCAGTACTTC.

The rearrangement joins TRBV4-1 to TRBJ2-7; the D gene is possibly TRBD1 (6 bases). Trimming stripped 1 base from V and 0 bases from J, with 16 bases between. The germline CDR1 and CDR2 sequences are MGHRA and YSYEKL. The CDR3 is made up of 17 amino acids. This chain's CDR3 is CASSQVPGGSSSYEQYF. The CDR3 DNA sequence: TGCGCCAGCAGCCAAGTTCCTGGGGGCAGTAGCTCCTACGAGCAGTACTTC.

The chain combines TRBV7-8 with TRBJ2-4; 7 nucleotides agree with TRBD1. CDR3 size: 14 residues. The germline V gene encodes CDR1 SGHVS and CDR2 FQNEAQ. V lost 5 bases to trimming and J lost 7 bases; unmatched junction nucleotides: 8. CDR3 DNA: TGTGCCAGCAGCCCCCGCGACAGGGAGAACATTCAGTACTTC. This translates into CASSPRDRENIQYF. Drawing the rest from reference TRBV7-8 and TRBJ2-4, the complete variable domain is GAGVSQSPRYKVAKRGQDVALRCDPISGHVSLFWYQQALGQGPEFLTYFQNEAQLDKSGLPSDRFFAERPEGSVSTLKIQRTQQEDSAVYLCASSPRDRENIQYFGAGTRLSVL.

The rearrangement joins TRBV4-1 to TRBJ2-3, with D perhaps TRBD1 or TRBD2 (5 bases each). The V and J ends lost 1 base and 6 bases respectively, with 8 bases between them. The CDR3 loop spans 13 amino acids. The germline gives CDR1 MGHRA, CDR2 YSYEKL. The CDR3 protein is CASSQGEGDTQYF. The CDR3 DNA reads as TGCGCCAGCAGCCAAGGAGAGGGGGATACGCAGTATTTT.

The chain carries TRBV30 and TRBJ1-4; 9 bases are a match to TRBD1. Unmatched junction bases numbered 8, after V lost 2 bases and J lost 7 bases. Germline V gene lookup returns CDR1 GTSNPN and CDR2 SVGIG (reference sequence). CDR3 length: 15 residues. This chain's CDR3 is CAWSLPQGAGEKLFF. CDR3 DNA: TGTGCCTGGAGTTTACCACAGGGGGCTGGTGAAAAACTGTTTTTT.

This clone appeared once. The chain carries TRBV28 and TRBJ2-3; D may be TRBD2 (6 bases). Germline V lookup: CDR1 MDHEN, CDR2 SYDVKM. V lost 6 bases, J lost 2 bases, and 9 bases lay in between. This CDR3 has 13 residues. The CDR3 DNA is TGTGCCAGCAGGGCGGGAAACACAGATACGCAGTATTTT. Translating gives CASRAGNTDTQYF.

The chain combines TRBV7-2 with TRBJ1-2; possible D gene TRBD1, 5 bases. This CDR3 has 14 residues. V lost 3 bases to trimming and J lost 5 bases, with 13 bases between them. Germline V gene lookup returns CDR1 SGHTA and CDR2 FQGNSA. The CDR3 sequence is CASSLRDGLYGYTF. In DNA, the CDR3 is TGTGCCAGCAGCTTGAGGGACGGACTATATGGCTACACCTTC. Using reference TRBV7-2 and TRBJ1-2 for the parts outside the CDR3, the full variable domain is GAGVSQSPSNKVTEKGKDVELRCDPISGHTALYWYRQSLGQGLEFLIYFQGNSAPDKSGLPSDRFSAERTGGSVSTLTIQRTQQEDSAVYLCASSLRDGLYGYTFGSGTRLTVV.

The rearrangement joins TRBV19 to TRBJ1-1, with TRBD1 as a possible D gene (5 bases). This CDR3 region has 14 residues. Per germline, CDR1 LNHDA and CDR2 SQIVND (reference sequence). Trimming stripped 0 bases from V and 4 bases from J, with 9 bases between. The CDR3 DNA is TGTGCCAGTAGTATAGATCAGGGCTTCACTGAAGCTTTCTTT. Translation: CASSIDQGFTEAFF. Variable domain in full (rest from reference TRBV19 and TRBJ1-1): DGGITQSPKYLFRKEGQNVTLSCEQNLNHDAMYWYRQDPGQGLRLIYYSQIVNDFQKGDIAEGYSVSREKKESFPLTVTSAQKNPTAFYLCASSIDQGFTEAFFGQGTRLTVV.

This chain links TRBV6-1 with TRBJ2-3; TRBD1 aligns across 12 bases. With V trimmed by 2 bases and J by 2 bases, 5 bases remained unmatched. In germline, CDR1 is MNHNS, CDR2 SASEGT. CDR3 length: 17 amino acids. CDR3 sequence reads: CASSEWDRGPATDTQYF. For the CDR3, the DNA is TGTGCCAGCAGTGAATGGGACAGGGGGCCTGCCACAGATACGCAGTATTTT.

J is TRBJ1-1 and V is TRBV7-2, with D possibly matching TRBD1 (5 bases). Germline V CDR1 and CDR2: SGHTA, FQGNSA. This CDR3 region has 14 residues. Trimming took 6 bases from V and 1 from J, leaving 12 bases between them. The CDR3 nucleotides read TGTGCCAGCAGGCTAGGGACGGGGAACACTGAAGCTTTCTTT. As protein: CASRLGTGNTEAFF.

This clone was detected only a few times. The gene calls are TRBV14 and TRBJ2-6; D call uncertain. Trimming stripped 4 bases from V and 2 bases from J, with 9 bases between. Germline values: CDR1 SGHDN, CDR2 FVKESK. The CDR3 covers 15 residues. The CDR3 region is CASSRLGAGANVLTF. CDR3 DNA sequence: TGTGCCAGCAGCCGGCTGGGCGCTGGGGCCAACGTCCTGACTTTC.

This clone appeared a few times. The CDR3 sequence: CASSFGVPGQGNEQYF. CDR3 nucleotide sequence: TGTGCCAGCAGCTTTGGGGTCCCGGGACAGGGGAACGAGCAGTACTTC. V gene TRBV7-6 combines with J gene TRBJ2-7; 10 bases match TRBD1. CDR3 size: 16 residues. Germline V gives CDR1 SGHVS, CDR2 FNYEAQ. Unmatched junction bases numbered 10, after V lost 3 bases and J lost 5 bases.

The chain is built from TRBV24-1 and TRBJ2-5, with D unclear. The germline CDR1 and CDR2 sequences are KGHDR and SFDVKD. The ends were cut back, 0 bases at V and 4 bases at J, with 2 bases in the middle. CDR3 size: 12 residues. The CDR3 DNA reads TGTGCCACCAGTGATTTGCGAGAGACCCAGTACTTC. It encodes CATSDLRETQYF.

The chain carries TRBV7-9 and TRBJ2-3, with D unclear. V was pared by 4 bases and J by 1 base, with 9 bases between. Looked up from germline, CDR1 is SEHNR and CDR2 is FQNEAQ (reference sequence). The length of the CDR3 is 14 residues. This CDR3 reads CASSWRTGTDTQYF. CDR3 DNA: TGTGCCAGCAGCTGGCGGACCGGCACAGATACGCAGTATTTT.

The chain links TRBV19 to TRBJ2-3; D may be TRBD1 or TRBD2 (5 bases each). The CDR3 totals 14 residues. V was pared by 6 bases and J by 1 base, with 11 bases between. The germline V gene encodes CDR1 LNHDA and CDR2 SQIVND (reference sequence). Here the CDR3 DNA reads TGTGCCAGTAGCCAGAGGGGAGGCACAGATACGCAGTATTTT. Translation gives CASSQRGGTDTQYF.

The V gene is TRBV5-6, the J gene TRBJ2-7; 7 nucleotides line up with TRBD1. Germline lookup yields CDR1 SGHDT and CDR2 YYEEEE. The CDR3 runs 15 residues. J gave up 3 bases and V 1 base, and 7 bases lay outside the gene matches. CDR3 region: CASSLRGRTGYEQYF. The CDR3 nucleotides are TGTGCCAGCAGCTTGAGGGGGCGAACCGGCTACGAGCAGTACTTC.

The chain carries TRBV28 and TRBJ2-7; TRBD1 aligns across 9 bases. V gave up 6 bases and J gave up 3 bases; unmatched junction bases: 12. Germline V gene sequence: CDR1 MDHEN, CDR2 SYDVKM. The CDR3 is 16 amino acids. The DNA for the CDR3 is TGTGCCAGCAGCCCATCTTTTGGACAGGGGTACTACGAGCAGTACTTC. Its translation: CASSPSFGQGYYEQYF.

This rearrangement joins TRBV30 to TRBJ1-4; D is undetermined. V was trimmed by 1 base and J by 8 bases, leaving 5 bases between them. This CDR3 region has 11 residues. The germline gives CDR1 GTSNPN, CDR2 SVGIG (reference sequence). DNA for the CDR3: TGTGCCTGGAGTGCTAGGGAAAAACTGTTTTTT. Translated: CAWSAREKLFF.

This CDR3 is CASSEYTQGETQYF. The CDR3, as DNA: TGTGCCAGCAGTGAATATACGCAGGGAGAGACCCAGTACTTC. The V and J genes are TRBV25-1 and TRBJ2-5, with D tentatively TRBD1 (5 bases). CDR1 MGHDK and CDR2 SYGVNS come from the germline V gene. The CDR3 contains 14 residues. V was clipped by 0 bases and J by 4 bases, with 9 bases between them.

The V gene is TRBV19, the J gene TRBJ2-1, with 10 bases identical to TRBD2. The CDR3 spans 15 residues. V dropped 4 bases and J dropped 4; count of bases not matched to a gene: 4. Germline CDR1 and CDR2: LNHDA and SQIVND (reference sequence). CDR3 residues: CASSTRTSGYNEQFF. The CDR3 nucleotides are TGTGCCAGTAGTACTCGGACTAGCGGATACAATGAGCAGTTCTTC.

The CDR3 sequence is CASSYGDGEYNEQFF. The CDR3 bases are TGTGCCAGCAGTTACGGAGACGGGGAGTACAATGAGCAGTTCTTC. The rearrangement uses TRBV6-5 and TRBJ2-1; tentatively, D is TRBD2 (5 bases). The length of the CDR3 is 15 residues. The V gene's germline CDR1 is MNHEY and CDR2 SVGAGI. Trimming shortened V by 2 bases and J by 4 bases, and 12 bases separated the two germline ends.

This rearrangement joins TRBV12-3 or TRBV12-4 to TRBJ2-2, with D hard to call. This CDR3 region has 13 residues. Trimming cost V 5 bases and J 4 bases, with 8 bases left between them. The CDR3 DNA reads as TGTGCCAGCAGTCCACAGAGCACCGGGGAGCTGTTTTTT. Protein sequence: CASSPQSTGELFF.

In its sample, this clone was seen a few times. This sequence joins TRBV5-1 and TRBJ1-6; tentatively, D is TRBD1 (6 bases). This CDR3 spans 15 amino acids. The germline CDR1 and CDR2 sequences are SGHRS and YFSETQ. Trimming removed 4 bases from V and 9 bases from J, with 17 bases in between. The CDR3 loop reads CASSPDGGGGSPLHF. The CDR3 nucleotides read TGCGCCAGCAGCCCTGACGGGGGGGGCGGTTCACCCCTCCACTTT.

The gene calls are TRBV6-5 and TRBJ2-1; D remains ambiguous. This CDR3 is 13 amino acids long. The germline V gene encodes CDR1 MNHEY and CDR2 SVGAGI. With 7 bases removed from V and 9 bases from J, the gap between germline ends came to 16 bases. In DNA form, the CDR3 reads TGTGCCAGCACCGCCCCGACCAGTTCTGAGCAGTTCTTC. Translation: CASTAPTSSEQFF.

The rearrangement uses TRBV13 and TRBJ2-2, with D uncertain. In germline, CDR1 is PRHDT, CDR2 FYEKMQ (reference sequence). CDR3 length: 14 amino acids. V lost 5 bases and J 6 bases, leaving 13 bases between the germline ends. In DNA form, the CDR3 reads TGTGCCAGCAGCCCCTACATGAGCGCCGGGGAGCTGTTTTTT. This translates into CASSPYMSAGELFF.

The chain links TRBV10-3 to TRBJ2-7; no clear D. The CDR3 length is 11 residues. Germline CDR1 and CDR2: ENHRY and SYGVKD. The V end lost 3 bases, the J end lost 3 bases, and 3 bases lay between the germline ends. The CDR3 bases are TGTGCCATCAGTGAATTCTACGAGCAGTACTTC. As protein: CAISEFYEQYF.

The table lists this clone with a few counts. The genes are TRBV14 and TRBJ2-7; D is unclear. Germline V gene data show CDR1 as SGHDN and CDR2 as FVKESK. V was clipped by 1 base and J by 6 bases, with 4 bases between them. The CDR3 has 11 amino acids. This CDR3 is CASSQGIEQYF. CDR3 DNA sequence: TGTGCCAGCAGCCAAGGCATCGAGCAGTACTTC.

The gene calls are TRBV5-6 and TRBJ1-1; D is unclear. V lost 3 bases and J 8 bases, leaving 14 bases between the germline ends. The CDR3 has 13 amino acids. CDR1 SGHDT and CDR2 YYEEEE come from the germline V gene. Here the CDR3 DNA reads TGTGCCAGCAGCTCCCCGTCGACGGGAGAAGCTTTCTTT. Protein: CASSSPSTGEAFF.

The chain uses TRBV19 and TRBJ2-3; D uncertain. The CDR3 runs 14 residues. V was trimmed by 5 bases and J by 2 bases, leaving 11 bases between them. CDR1 is LNHDA and CDR2 is SQIVND in the germline V gene (reference sequence). As DNA, the CDR3 is TGTGCCAGTAGTCTCGGGCTTCTCACAGATACGCAGTATTTT. Protein sequence: CASSLGLLTDTQYF.

The chain has TRBV4-1 and TRBJ1-2; tentatively, D is TRBD1 (5 bases). The CDR3 spans 15 residues. From germline, CDR1 is MGHRA and CDR2 YSYEKL. V dropped 4 bases and J dropped 2 bases, with 14 bases sitting between them. Here the CDR3 reads CASSPQRRGNYGYTF. CDR3 bases: TGCGCCAGCAGCCCCCAACGACGGGGGAACTATGGCTACACCTTC.

This clone was counted once. J is TRBJ1-1 and V is TRBV5-4; D might be TRBD1 (5 bases). V lost 4 bases, J lost 6 bases, and 16 bases lay in between. The CDR3 has 14 amino acids. Germline CDR1 reads SGHNT; CDR2 reads YYREEE (reference sequence). The CDR3 sequence is CASSTQVGAPEAFF. In nucleotides, the CDR3 is TGTGCCAGCAGCACTCAGGTCGGGGCCCCTGAAGCTTTCTTT.